Shown below are 15 T cell receptor beta chains from a single sample sequenced in a study of control samples from healthy donors and cancer patients. Data came from immunoSEQ multiplex PCR; TCRdb stores just in-frame clones and leaves some out. The sample consists of 150,000 to 190,000 clones, 93% of them appearing once. The source material was blood. Receptor source: a man in his forties or fifties in good health.

V usage is TRBV24-1 and J usage is TRBJ2-3; 13 positions agree with TRBD2. In germline, CDR1 is KGHDR, CDR2 SFDVKD. Germline trimming cut 6 bases from V and 4 bases from J; bases unmatched to any gene: 3. The CDR3 length is 15 residues. The CDR3 protein is CATSRLAGGPDTQYF. As DNA, the CDR3 is TGTGCCACCAGTAGACTAGCGGGAGGTCCAGATACGCAGTATTTT.

In nucleotides, the CDR3 is TGTGCCAGCAGTGAAGCGGCGACGGGCAACACTGAAGCTTTCTTT. It is translated as CASSEAATGNTEAFF. V and J are TRBV6-1 and TRBJ1-1, with D unresolved. CDR3 length equals 15 residues. V was trimmed by 0 bases and J by 2 bases, leaving 10 bases between them. CDR1 is MNHNS and CDR2 is SASEGT in the germline V gene.

This clone came up once. This rearrangement joins TRBV19 to TRBJ2-3; TRBD1 matches 8 bases. Per the germline V gene, CDR1 is LNHDA and CDR2 is SQIVND (reference sequence). This CDR3 comprises 16 residues. J was trimmed by 2 bases and V by 3 bases; bases with no gene match: 7. The CDR3 sequence is CASSIGPGGFTDTQYF. The CDR3 DNA sequence: TGTGCCAGTAGTATTGGGCCAGGGGGCTTCACAGATACGCAGTATTTT.

CDR3 bases: TGTGCCAGCAGCTTGGTGCGGACCGGGGAGCTGTTTTTT. It translates to CASSLVRTGELFF. This chain uses TRBV11-3 with TRBJ2-2; no definite D call. This CDR3 comprises 13 residues. CDR1 and CDR2 from the germline V gene are SGHNT and YENEEA. The V and J ends lost 3 bases and 5 bases respectively, with 7 bases between them.

This chain connects TRBV6-5 to TRBJ1-1, with D maybe TRBD1 (5 bases). CDR1 and CDR2 (germline): MNHEY, SVGAGI. CDR3 length: 14 amino acids. Trimming removed 2 bases from V and 1 base from J, with 8 bases in between. The CDR3 loop is CASSYGGTNTEAFF. The CDR3 DNA reads as TGTGCCAGCAGTTACGGGGGGACGAACACTGAAGCTTTCTTT.

The rearrangement links TRBV7-6 to TRBJ1-5, with D possibly TRBD1 on 5 matching bases. The germline V gene encodes CDR1 SGHVS and CDR2 FNYEAQ. This CDR3 spans 15 amino acids. The V end was cut by 5 bases, the J end by 7 bases, with 18 bases between. DNA for the CDR3: TGTGCCAGCAGCCCGTCATCGGGGGTCGACCAGCCCCAGCATTTT. Translation: CASSPSSGVDQPQHF.

The chain employs TRBV27 and TRBJ1-2; unclear D gene. This CDR3 has 13 amino acids. V lost 6 bases, J lost 2 bases, and 10 bases lay in between. CDR1 is MNHEY and CDR2 is SMNVEV in the germline V gene (reference sequence). CDR3: CASRSHMNYGYTF. The CDR3 DNA follows: TGTGCCAGCAGGTCACATATGAACTATGGCTACACCTTC.

This clone has a handful of counts. This chain joins TRBV28 and TRBJ2-7, with 13 positions matching TRBD2. Germline values: CDR1 MDHEN, CDR2 SYDVKM. V lost 6 bases, J lost 3 bases, and 5 bases stayed unmatched. There are 15 residues in the CDR3. Here the CDR3 DNA reads TGTGCCAGCAGGGAACGGACTAGCGGGAGCTACGAGCAGTACTTC. Protein product: CASRERTSGSYEQYF.

V is TRBV19 and J is TRBJ2-7, with D unresolved. Trimming left V 4 bases short and J 3 bases short, with 7 bases between. CDR1 LNHDA and CDR2 SQIVND come from the germline V gene (reference sequence). The CDR3 covers 12 residues. The CDR3 loop is CASSTHGYEQYF. In nucleotides, the CDR3 is TGTGCCAGTAGTACCCACGGCTACGAGCAGTACTTC.

V usage is TRBV7-9 and J usage is TRBJ1-3, with TRBD1 matching 7 bases. The germline V gene has CDR1 SEHNR and CDR2 FQNEAQ (reference sequence). CDR3 size: 15 residues. The V segment lost 1 base and the J segment 2 bases; nucleotides outside the gene matches: 2. CDR3 coding DNA: TGTGCCAGCAGCTTAGGCACAGGGGCTGGAAACACCATATATTTT. Its protein product is CASSLGTGAGNTIYF.

This clone was seen only a few times. This chain links TRBV29-1 with TRBJ2-7, with D perhaps matching TRBD2 (5 bases). Deletions cut 0 bases from V and 0 bases from J, with 21 bases between. Germline lookup yields CDR1 SQVTM and CDR2 ANQGSEA. This CDR3 region has 18 residues. In DNA, the CDR3 is TGCAGCGTTGAAGATCTTGTGGGAGAACGTGGGGACTCCTACGAGCAGTACTTC. Translated: CSVEDLVGERGDSYEQYF.

This chain joins TRBV6-5 and TRBJ2-2; D gene ambiguous. Germline CDR1 is MNHEY and CDR2 is SVGAGI. The CDR3 totals 13 residues. The V end lost 10 bases, the J end lost 5 bases, and 14 bases lay between the germline ends. In DNA, the CDR3 is TGTGCCATGAATATGGAAGGGACCGGGGAGCTGTTTTTT. Amino acids: CAMNMEGTGELFF.

This rearrangement joins TRBV5-1 to TRBJ1-2, with D unclear. V was clipped by 0 bases and J by 4 bases, with 13 bases between them. The CDR3 extends over 15 amino acids. Germline V gene lookup returns CDR1 SGHRS and CDR2 YFSETQ. The CDR3 DNA reads TGCGCCAGCAGCTTGGGTTCTCGGGGAGGCTATGGCTACACCTTC. Protein product: CASSLGSRGGYGYTF.

The chain recombines TRBV3-1 (or the pseudogene TRBV3-2) with TRBJ2-3, with 10 bases fitting TRBD2. The CDR3 runs 17 residues. V lost 0 bases to trimming and J lost 4 bases; unmatched junction nucleotides: 7. Germline V CDR1 and CDR2: LGHDT, YNNKEL (reference sequence). CDR3 region: CASSQEASGSVADTQYF. The CDR3 DNA sequence: TGTGCCAGCAGCCAAGAGGCTAGCGGGAGCGTCGCAGATACGCAGTATTTT.

The J gene is TRBJ2-7, the V gene TRBV5-5; D perhaps matches TRBD1 (6 bases). This CDR3 contains 16 residues. The V gene's germline CDR1 is SGHKS and CDR2 YYEKEE (reference sequence). V was cut by 1 base and J by 0 bases, with 14 bases left in between. The CDR3 reads CASSLSPQGISYEQYF. In DNA, the CDR3 is TGTGCCAGCAGCTTGTCCCCGCAGGGGATCTCCTACGAGCAGTACTTC.